This T cell receptor (beta chain) was recorded in a study of shared clonotypes between healthy human individuals. Naive CD8 populations comprised CD45RO-negative cells positively selected for CCR7, excluding terminally differentiated effector memory CD45RA+ cells. Produced via immunoSEQ multiplex PCR; TCRdb's table is partial and in-frame only. The sample includes a few million clones, around 93% of them seen just once. The source is a man aged 18 to 29 in good health. Some clones in this sample may be carry-over from other donors' samples. The sequencing input was naive CD8+ T cells from PBMCs.

The chain's CDR3 is CASSLGDWRELHEQYF. CDR3 in DNA: TGTGCCAGCAGCTTAGGAGACTGGCGGGAGCTACACGAGCAGTACTTC. The rearrangement links TRBV11-2 to TRBJ2-7, with 7 bases lining up with TRBD2. V shed 1 base, J shed 5 bases, and the junction held 11 bases outside the gene matches. The germline V gene has CDR1 SGHAT and CDR2 FQNNGV. The CDR3 consists of 16 residues.